Presented here are 3 T cell receptor beta chains from one specimen sequenced in a study of shared clonotypes between healthy human individuals. Produced via immunoSEQ multiplex PCR; TCRdb's table is partial and in-frame only. The sample records some 1,400,000 clones, around 97% being singletons. Input material: naive CD4+ T cells sorted from blood. The subset here: CD45RA+ positively selected. The receptors derive from a man younger than 40 in good health.

A note on this clone: The sample holds other DNA sequences that translate to the same CDR3. V and J are TRBV11-2 and TRBJ1-2, with 7 bases fitting TRBD1. Germline V CDR1 and CDR2: SGHAT, FQNNGV. The V segment lost 1 base and the J segment 3 bases; nucleotides outside the gene matches: 2. The CDR3 contains 14 residues. CDR3 protein: CASSLVQGDYGYTF. In DNA, the CDR3 is TGTGCCAGCAGCTTAGTCCAGGGGGACTATGGCTACACCTTC.

The V and J genes are TRBV28 and TRBJ2-7; no clear D gene. The germline V gene encodes CDR1 MDHEN and CDR2 SYDVKM. This CDR3 has 13 amino acids. Trimming removed 2 bases from V and 9 bases from J, with 14 bases in between. CDR3 coding DNA: TGTGCCAGCAGTTTAGCTAGATACTCTTGGCAGTACTTC. Translated: CASSLARYSWQYF.

J is TRBJ1-2 and V is TRBV28; D gene unclear. CDR3 size: 14 residues. Deletions cut 6 bases from V and 4 bases from J, with 15 bases between. The germline CDR1 and CDR2 sequences are MDHEN and SYDVKM. The CDR3 here is CASRHGQASYGYTF. The CDR3 DNA sequence: TGTGCCAGCAGACACGGGCAGGCCTCCTATGGCTACACCTTC.